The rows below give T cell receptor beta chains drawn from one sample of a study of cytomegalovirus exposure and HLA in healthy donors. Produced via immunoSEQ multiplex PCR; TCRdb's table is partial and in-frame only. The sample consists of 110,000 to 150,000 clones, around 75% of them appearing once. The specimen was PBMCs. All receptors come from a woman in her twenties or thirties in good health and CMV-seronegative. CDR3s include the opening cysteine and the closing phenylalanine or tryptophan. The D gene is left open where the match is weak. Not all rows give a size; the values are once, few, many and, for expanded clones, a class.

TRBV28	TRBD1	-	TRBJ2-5	TGTGCCAGCAGTTCTCCCCTGGACAGGCTGGACCAAGAGACCCAGTACTTC	CASSSPLDRLDQETQYF
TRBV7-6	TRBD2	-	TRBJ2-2	TGTGCCAGCAGAAAACTAGCGGGGGGGTACACCGGGGAGCTGTTTTTT	CASRKLAGGYTGELFF
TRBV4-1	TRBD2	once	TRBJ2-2	TGCGCCAGCAGCCAAGATCTAGCGGGGGGGCCTGGCGGGGAGCTGTTTTTT	CASSQDLAGGPGGELFF
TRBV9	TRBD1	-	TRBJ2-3	TGTGCCAGCAGCGTAGGGGCAGGGGGCGGCACAGATACGCAGTATTTT	CASSVGAGGGTDTQYF
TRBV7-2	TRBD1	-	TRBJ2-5	TGTGCCAGCAGCCGGACAGGGAGGGAGACCCAGTACTTC	CASSRTGRETQYF
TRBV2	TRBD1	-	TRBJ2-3	TGTGCCAGCGGGCGACAGGGGAGCACAGATACGCAGTATTTT	CASGRQGSTDTQYF
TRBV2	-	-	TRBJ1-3	TGTGCCAGCAGCGCCGAAGCGGCGGTAGGAAACACCATATATTTT	CASSAEAAVGNTIYF
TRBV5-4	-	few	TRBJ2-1	TGTGCCAGCAGCTTGACAGGCAATGAGCAGTTCTTC	CASSLTGNEQFF
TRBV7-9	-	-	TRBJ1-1	TGTGCCAGCAGCTTAACAGGGAGAGGCACTGAAGCTTTCTTT	CASSLTGRGTEAFF
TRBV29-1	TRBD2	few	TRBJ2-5	TGCAGCGTCGACGGACGGAGCGGGGGGCAAGAGACCCAGTACTTC	CSVDGRSGGQETQYF
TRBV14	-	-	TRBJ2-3	TGTGCCAGCAGCCAGAACCAGGCAGATACGCAGTATTTT	CASSQNQADTQYF
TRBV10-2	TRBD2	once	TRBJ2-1	TGCGCCAGCAGCAGGACTAGCCTCTCCTACAATGAGCAGTTCTTC	CASSRTSLSYNEQFF
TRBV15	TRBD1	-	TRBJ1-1	TGTGCCACCAGCAGAGGATACAGGGGGCAGAGGGGCACTGAAGCTTTCTTT	CATSRGYRGQRGTEAFF
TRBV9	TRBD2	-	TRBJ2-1	TGTGCCAGCGCAAAAGGACTAGCGGGGGGTGAGCAGTTCTTC	CASAKGLAGGEQFF
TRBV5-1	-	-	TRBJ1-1	TGCGCCAGCAGCGAGCGACAGGTTAACACTGAAGCTTTCTTT	CASSERQVNTEAFF
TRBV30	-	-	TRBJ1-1	TGTGCCTGGAACCCCGGCAGGACTGAAGCTTTCTTT	CAWNPGRTEAFF
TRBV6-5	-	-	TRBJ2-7	TGTGCCAGCAGGCGGGGAGCCCAGTACGAGCAGTACTTC	CASRRGAQYEQYF
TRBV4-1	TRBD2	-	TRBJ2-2	TGCGCCAGCAGCCGGGCTAGCGGCACCGGGGAGCTGTTTTTT	CASSRASGTGELFF
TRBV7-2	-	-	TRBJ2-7	TGTGCCAGCAGCTCTGGACTGGGTTACTACGAGCAGTACTTC	CASSSGLGYYEQYF
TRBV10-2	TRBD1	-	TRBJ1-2	TGCGCCAGCAGTGCGGCAGGGGGTGGCTACACCTTC	CASSAAGGGYTF
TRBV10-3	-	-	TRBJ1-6	TGTGCCATCAGAACAGATAATTCACCCCTCCACTTT	CAIRTDNSPLHF
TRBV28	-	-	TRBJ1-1	TGTGCCAGCAGTTTGTGGGGGAGGGAAACTGAAGCTTTCTTT	CASSLWGRETEAFF
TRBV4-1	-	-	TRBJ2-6	TGCGCCAGCAGCCAGAAAGCCGGGACTTATAGCTCTGGGGCCAACGTCCTGACTTTC	CASSQKAGTYSSGANVLTF
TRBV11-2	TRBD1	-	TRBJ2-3	TGTGCCAGCAGCCGGACAGGGAAGGGGGGTGCAGATACGCAGTATTTT	CASSRTGKGGADTQYF
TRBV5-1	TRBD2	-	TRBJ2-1	TGCGCCAGCAGCCCGGGACTAGCGGGAGTCGGTGAGCAGTTCTTC	CASSPGLAGVGEQFF
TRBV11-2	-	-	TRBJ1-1	TGTGCCAGCAGCTTTTTCCAAACTGAAGCTTTCTTT	CASSFFQTEAFF
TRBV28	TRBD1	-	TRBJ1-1	TGTGCCAGCAGGGCGCAGGGGGTCACTGAAGCTTTCTTT	CASRAQGVTEAFF
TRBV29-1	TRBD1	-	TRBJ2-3	TGCAGCGTTGTAAGGGGGCGAGGCACAGATACGCAGTATTTT	CSVVRGRGTDTQYF
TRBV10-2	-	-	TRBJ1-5	TGCGCCACTAGTCCCCCAGGGTCCTCCTCCCCGCCCCAGCATTTT	CATSPPGSSSPPQHF
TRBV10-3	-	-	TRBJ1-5	TGTGCCATCAGTGAGTCGAGGGAGCAGCCCCAGCATTTT	CAISESREQPQHF
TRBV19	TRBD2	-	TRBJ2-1	TGTGCCAGTAGTATCGGGGCGGGGTTGGGGGGGGAGCAGTTCTTC	CASSIGAGLGGEQFF
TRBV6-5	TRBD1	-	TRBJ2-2	TGTGCCAGCAGGCGACAGGGGATAAACACCGGGGAGCTGTTTTTT	CASRRQGINTGELFF
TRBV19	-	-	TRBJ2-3	TGTGCCAGTAGTATGGTGAGGACAGATACGCAGTATTTT	CASSMVRTDTQYF
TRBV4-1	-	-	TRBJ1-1	TGCGCCAGCAGCCAAGTTGGGGAGGGGGAAGCTTTCTTT	CASSQVGEGEAFF
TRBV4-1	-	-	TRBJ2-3	TGCGCCAGCAGCCTCGCAGATACGCAGTATTTT	CASSLADTQYF
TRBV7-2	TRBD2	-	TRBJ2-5	TGTGCCAGCAGCTTAGGGGTAGCGGGGGGGCAAGAGACCCAGTACTTC	CASSLGVAGGQETQYF
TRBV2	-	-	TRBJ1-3	TGTGCCAGCAGTGAGAAGGGGCTAACTGGAAACACCATATATTTT	CASSEKGLTGNTIYF
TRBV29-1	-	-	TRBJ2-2	TGCAGCGTTGGGGTGGGGACTGGAGGTGGCGGGGAGCTGTTTTTT	CSVGVGTGGGGELFF
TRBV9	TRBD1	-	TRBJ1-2	TGTGCCAGCAGCGTGGGACAGGGTGGTCGGGTAGACTATGGCTACACCTTC	CASSVGQGGRVDYGYTF
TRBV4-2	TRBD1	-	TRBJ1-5	TGTGCCAGCAGCCAGGCACAGGGGGCTTATCAGCCCCAGCATTTT	CASSQAQGAYQPQHF
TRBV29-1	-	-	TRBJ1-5	TGCAGCGTTCGTAATAGCAATCAGCCCCAGCATTTT	CSVRNSNQPQHF
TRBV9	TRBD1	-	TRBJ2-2	TGTGCCAGCAGCCCTGGGACAGGGGTCGGGGAGCTGTTTTTT	CASSPGTGVGELFF
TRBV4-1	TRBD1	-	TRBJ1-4	TGCGCCAGCAGCCGTACAGGGGCTAATGAAAAACTGTTTTTT	CASSRTGANEKLFF
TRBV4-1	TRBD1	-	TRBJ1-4	TGCGCCAGCAGCCAAGATCCCGGGACAGGGAATGAAAAACTGTTTTTT	CASSQDPGTGNEKLFF
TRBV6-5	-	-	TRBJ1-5	TGTGCCAGCAGTTTTGCAGGGGGCAATCAGCCCCAGCATTTT	CASSFAGGNQPQHF
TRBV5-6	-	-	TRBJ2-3	TGTGCCAGCAGCCTCCAGGGAATGTCGACAGATACGCAGTATTTT	CASSLQGMSTDTQYF
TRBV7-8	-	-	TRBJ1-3	TGTGCCAGCAGCTGGGCGACCTCTGGAAACACCATATATTTT	CASSWATSGNTIYF
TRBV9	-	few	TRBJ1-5	TGTGCCAGCAGCTCCGGGGTGGGGGGAGGACAGCCCCAGCATTTT	CASSSGVGGGQPQHF
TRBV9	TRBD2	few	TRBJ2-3	TGTGCCAGCAGCGTAGAGGGATTAGCGGGAGGGCGCACAGATACGCAGTATTTT	CASSVEGLAGGRTDTQYF
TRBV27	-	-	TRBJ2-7	TGTGCCAGCAATTGGGGAGGCGGGCAGTACTTC	CASNWGGGQYF
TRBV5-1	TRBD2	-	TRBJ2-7	TGCGCCAGCAGGCTAGCGGGGGGTGGTTTCTCCTACGAGCAGTACTTC	CASRLAGGGFSYEQYF
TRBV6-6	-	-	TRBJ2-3	TGTGCCAGCAGTCCATCCGACTATCCAGATACGCAGTATTTT	CASSPSDYPDTQYF